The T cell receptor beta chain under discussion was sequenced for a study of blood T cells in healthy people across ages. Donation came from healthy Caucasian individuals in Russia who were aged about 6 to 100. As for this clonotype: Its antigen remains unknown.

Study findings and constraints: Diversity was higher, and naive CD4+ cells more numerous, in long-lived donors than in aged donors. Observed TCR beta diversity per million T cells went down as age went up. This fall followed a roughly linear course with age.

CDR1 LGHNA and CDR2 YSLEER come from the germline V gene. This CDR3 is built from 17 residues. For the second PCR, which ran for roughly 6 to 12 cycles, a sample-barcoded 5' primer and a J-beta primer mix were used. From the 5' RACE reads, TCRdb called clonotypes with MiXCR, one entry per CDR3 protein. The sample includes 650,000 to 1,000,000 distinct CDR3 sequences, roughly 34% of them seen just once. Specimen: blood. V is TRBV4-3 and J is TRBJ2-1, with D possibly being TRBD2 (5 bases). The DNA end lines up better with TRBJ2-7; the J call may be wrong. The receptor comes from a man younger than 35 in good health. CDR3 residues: CASSQNEGCGSYNEQYF. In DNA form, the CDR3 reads TGCGCCAGCAGCCAAAATGAGGGTTGCGGGTCCTACAATGAGCAGTACTTC.